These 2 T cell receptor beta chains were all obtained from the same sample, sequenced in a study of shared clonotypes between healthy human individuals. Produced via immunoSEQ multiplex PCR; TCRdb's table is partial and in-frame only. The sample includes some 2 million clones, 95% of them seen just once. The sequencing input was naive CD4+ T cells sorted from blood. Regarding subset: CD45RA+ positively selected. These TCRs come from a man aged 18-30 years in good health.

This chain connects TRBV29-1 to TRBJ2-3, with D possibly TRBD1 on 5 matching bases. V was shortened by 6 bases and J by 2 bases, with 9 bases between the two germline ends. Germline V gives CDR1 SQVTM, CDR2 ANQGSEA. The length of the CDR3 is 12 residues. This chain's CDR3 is CSVRQNTDTQYF. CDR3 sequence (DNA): TGCAGCGTAAGACAGAACACAGATACGCAGTATTTT.

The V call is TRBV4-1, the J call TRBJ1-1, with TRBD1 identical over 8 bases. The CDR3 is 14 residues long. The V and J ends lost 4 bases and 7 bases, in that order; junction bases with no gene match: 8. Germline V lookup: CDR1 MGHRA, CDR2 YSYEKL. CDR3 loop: CASSPPDRGGEAFF. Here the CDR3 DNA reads TGCGCCAGCAGCCCCCCCGACAGGGGCGGTGAAGCTTTCTTT.